These T cell receptor beta chains were read from a single sample in a study of blood T cell repertoires in COVID-19. Here immunoSEQ multiplex PCR was the method, and the copy in TCRdb shows in-frame clones only, minus some. The sample yields about 140,000 clones, 70% to 90% seen once. Sequencing was carried out using peripheral blood. The receptors derive from a woman in her sixties with acute or convalescent COVID-19. CDR3s include the opening cysteine and the closing phenylalanine or tryptophan. A D gene is named only where the DNA matches it firmly. Some rows mark clone size as missing; the rest say once, few, many or name a class of expanded clone.

j_call d_call clone_size v_call cdr3_nt cdr3_aa
TRBJ2-7 TRBD2 NA TRBV15 TGTGCCACCAGCAGAGAGGGACTAGCGGGGGGGCCTGAGCAGTACTTC CATSREGLAGGPEQYF
TRBJ2-3 TRBD1 NA TRBV9 TGTGCCAGCAGCGTCTTACCAGGGGGTAGCACAGATACGCAGTATTTT CASSVLPGGSTDTQYF
TRBJ2-1 TRBD2 NA TRBV7-3 TGTGCCAGCAGCTTCACTAGCGGGGGGGAGCAGTTCTTC CASSFTSGGEQFF
TRBJ2-7 TRBD1 NA TRBV6-5 TGTGCCAGCATACGACAGGGGGCCTCCTACGAGCAGTACTTC CASIRQGASYEQYF
TRBJ1-2 TRBD1 NA TRBV3-1/TRBV3-2 TGTGCCAGCAGCCAAGCGGACAGGATGAACTATGGCTACACCTTC CASSQADRMNYGYTF
TRBJ1-4 TRBD1 NA TRBV5-1 TGCGCCAGCAGCTTGGGACAGGGTGGGGAAAAACTGTTTTTT CASSLGQGGEKLFF
TRBJ2-5 TRBD2 NA TRBV6-1 TGTGCCAGCAGTGAAAGGGTAGCGGGGATCCAAGAGACCCAGTACTTC CASSERVAGIQETQYF
TRBJ2-3 NA NA TRBV11-2 TGTGCCAGCAGCTTTAATACAGGGAAGATAGATACGCAGTATTTT CASSFNTGKIDTQYF
TRBJ2-5 TRBD1 NA TRBV7-2 TGTGCCAGCAGCTCCCTTGGGACAGGGGGCCACCGGGGGGAGACCCAGTACTTC CASSSLGTGGHRGETQYF
TRBJ1-2 NA NA TRBV3-1/TRBV3-2 TGTGCCAGCAGCCAAGGCCCCGGGACAAATTATGGCTACACCTTC CASSQGPGTNYGYTF
TRBJ2-5 NA NA TRBV19 TGTGCCAGTAGTATTTCGGTAGACAGCCGGGTAGAGACCCAGTACTTC CASSISVDSRVETQYF
TRBJ2-1 TRBD2 NA TRBV6-5 TGTGCCAGCAGCCCGGGGGGGCGGGTATACAATGAGCAGTTCTTC CASSPGGRVYNEQFF
TRBJ1-3 NA NA TRBV7-8 TGTGCCAGCAGCTTAGGTCTTGGAAACACCATATATTTT CASSLGLGNTIYF
TRBJ2-1 TRBD2 NA TRBV2 TGTGCCAGCAGGGAGACTAGCGGGGGCTACAATGAGCAGTTCTTC CASRETSGGYNEQFF
TRBJ1-6 NA NA TRBV29-1 TGCAGCGTTCGGGAGGCAGCCAATTCACCCCTCCACTTT CSVREAANSPLHF
TRBJ2-5 NA NA TRBV29-1 TGCAGCGTTGTAGGTGGGGGACAAAGGGGGACCCAGTACTTC CSVVGGGQRGTQYF
TRBJ2-5 NA once TRBV6-5 TGTGCCAGCAGCAGTCCGGACTTCCAAGAGACCCAGTACTTC CASSSPDFQETQYF
TRBJ2-1 TRBD2 NA TRBV7-6 TGTGCCAGCAGCTTAGGAAGACTAGCGGGGGGGAGCTCCTACAATGAGCAGTTCTTC CASSLGRLAGGSSYNEQFF
TRBJ2-7 TRBD2 NA TRBV6-2/TRBV6-3 TGTGCCAGCAGTTCCCCGGAAAGAGCGGGGGGTTCCTACGAGCAGTACTTC CASSSPERAGGSYEQYF
TRBJ2-1 TRBD2 NA TRBV15 TGTGCCACCAGCAGGGGACTAGCGGGGGGCCCAGGGGATGAGCAGTTCTTC CATSRGLAGGPGDEQFF
TRBJ2-2 TRBD1 NA TRBV7-6 TGTGCCAGCAGCTTATACGGACAGGGGACCGGGGAGCTGTTTTTT CASSLYGQGTGELFF
TRBJ1-5 TRBD1 NA TRBV4-1 TGCGCCAGCAGCCAAGAGGGACAGGGTTTGGGCAATCAGCCCCAGCATTTT CASSQEGQGLGNQPQHF
TRBJ2-7 TRBD1 NA TRBV12-5 TGTGCTAGTGGTCCCCCGACAGGGCTAACCTACGAGCAGTACTTC CASGPPTGLTYEQYF
TRBJ2-1 TRBD1 NA TRBV6-5 TGTGCCAGCAGTTACGAGACAGGGGGCAGTTATGAGCAGTTCTTC CASSYETGGSYEQFF
TRBJ1-1 NA NA TRBV6-2/TRBV6-3 TGTGCCAGCAGTTACTCGCAAATAGTGAACACTGAAGCTTTCTTT CASSYSQIVNTEAFF